The 22 T cell receptor beta chains listed next were all sequenced from one sample in a study of response to subunit inactivated influenza vaccine listed by TCRdb under 2018. The protocol used for the library was RT-PCR. Sequencing was carried out with an Illumina HiSeq 2500. In-frame beta chains were kept once TCRdb had trimmed the public reads at Q25 with fastp and called clones with MiXCR. Rows merge per CDR3 protein into single entries with the most common DNA and genes. The sample has around 850,000 distinct CDR3 sequences on record, 15% to 20% of them singletons. Of the sample, around 9.9% falls within the top ten clones. Sequenced material: PBMCs from blood, taken 5 to 6 days after vaccination. All receptors come from a man aged 45-65 years who received an inactivated influenza vaccine. Donor details come from another sample of the same person, matched by shared clones.

The chain uses TRBV20-1 and TRBJ2-7, with 8 positions matching TRBD1. Germline assignment: CDR1 DFQATT and CDR2 SNEGSKA (reference sequence). Germline trimming cut 4 bases from V and 3 bases from J; bases unmatched to any gene: 8. This CDR3 has 14 residues. The CDR3 DNA reads as TGCAGTGCTAAAACCTGGACAGGGCTCTACGAGCAGTACTTC. Protein product: CSAKTWTGLYEQYF.

This clonotype turned up a few times. This rearrangement joins TRBV12-3 or TRBV12-4 to TRBJ1-5; D is ambiguous. Trimming removed 6 bases at V and 4 bases at J, with 13 bases between. The CDR3 totals 14 residues. CDR3 nucleotide sequence: TGTGCCAGCAGCCCCGAACCCGTAAATCAGCCCCAGCATTTT. Its protein product is CASSPEPVNQPQHF.

In its sample, this clonotype was seen a few times. V gene TRBV5-6 combines with J gene TRBJ2-7; D is unresolved. The CDR3 runs to 13 residues. V lost 4 bases and J lost 0, with 8 bases in between. CDR1 is SGHDT and CDR2 is YYEEEE in the germline V gene. CDR3 sequence reads: CASSIDTSYEQYF. In DNA, the CDR3 is TGTGCCAGCAGCATAGACACCTCCTACGAGCAGTACTTC.

J is TRBJ2-2 and V is TRBV9; D gene ambiguous. This CDR3 region has 14 residues. The V gene's germline CDR1 is SGDLS and CDR2 YYNGEE. Trimming took off 4 bases at V and 0 bases at J, with 7 bases between the two ends. CDR3 loop: CASSPTSNTGELFF. Written as DNA, the CDR3 is TGTGCCAGCAGCCCAACTTCGAACACCGGGGAGCTGTTTTTT.

The rearrangement joins TRBV27 to TRBJ2-7, with 7 positions matching TRBD1. Germline loops: CDR1 MNHEY, CDR2 SMNVEV (reference sequence). V lost 6 bases and J lost 1; bases outside the gene matches: 12. This CDR3 has 16 residues. CDR3 DNA: TGTGCCAGCAGACAGATTGGGGCGGACAGGTCCTACGAGCAGTACTTC. This translates into CASRQIGADRSYEQYF.

The chain carries TRBV15 and TRBJ2-7, with TRBD2 matching over 16 bases. J lost 4 bases, V lost 3 bases, and 18 bases had no gene match. Germline lookup yields CDR1 LNHNV and CDR2 YYDKDF (reference sequence). This CDR3 is built from 21 residues. The chain's CDR3 is CATSSEIPGLAGGHGVYEQYF. CDR3 coding DNA: TGTGCCACCAGCAGTGAAATCCCGGGACTAGCGGGAGGGCACGGTGTGTACGAGCAGTACTTC.

This clonotype was observed a handful of times. The V and J genes are TRBV12-3 or TRBV12-4 and TRBJ1-5; D is ambiguous. The CDR3 extends over 15 amino acids. V gave up 2 bases and J gave up 1 base, with 9 bases separating them. CDR3 DNA: TGTGCCAGCAGTTTAAGTCTGTCGAGCAATCAGCCCCAGCATTTT. Its protein product is CASSLSLSSNQPQHF.

This clonotype has just a few counts. The rearrangement uses TRBV7-2 and TRBJ1-1; 8 bases are shared with TRBD1. CDR1 and CDR2 (germline): SGHTA, FQGNSA. The CDR3 consists of 15 residues. Germline trimming cut 2 bases from V and 0 bases from J; bases unmatched to any gene: 2. The CDR3 DNA follows: TGTGCCAGCAGCTTATCGGACAGGGTGAACACTGAAGCTTTCTTT. Residues: CASSLSDRVNTEAFF.

The sample holds a few counts of this clonotype. The V gene is TRBV11-2, the J gene TRBJ2-1; tentative D call: TRBD2 (6 bases). The germline V gene encodes CDR1 SGHAT and CDR2 FQNNGV. CDR3 length: 15 residues. V was clipped by 3 bases and J by 2 bases, with 11 bases between them. The CDR3 nucleotides read TGTGCCAGCAGCTTTTCTAGCGACGCCTACAATGAGCAGTTCTTC. It yields the protein CASSFSSDAYNEQFF. Full variable domain (rest looked up from reference TRBV11-2 and TRBJ2-1): EAGVAQSPRYKIIEKRQSVAFWCNPISGHATLYWYQQILGQGPKLLIQFQNNGVVDDSQLPKDRFSAERLKGVDSTLKIQPAKLEDSAVYLCASSFSSDAYNEQFFGPGTRLTVL.

This clonotype was seen only once. The J gene is TRBJ2-5, the V gene TRBV5-1; 8 bases line up with TRBD2. Germline trimming cut 4 bases from V and 4 bases from J; bases unmatched to any gene: 12. CDR3 length equals 16 residues. Germline V CDR1 and CDR2: SGHRS, YFSETQ. The DNA of the CDR3 is TGCGCCAGCAGCCCGCTGGCGGGGGGCGCGGGAGAGACCCAGTACTTC. This gives the protein CASSPLAGGAGETQYF.

A word on this clonotype: One end of the junction does not line up with germline, which may come from a read error. The V and J genes are TRBV10-3 and TRBJ2-1; unclear D gene. This CDR3 has 17 residues. Germline V gene sequence: CDR1 ENHRY, CDR2 SYGVKD. CDR3 sequence reads: CAISESTAESSYSEQFF. For the CDR3, the DNA is TGTGCCATCAGTGAGTCGACCGCGGAAAGCTCCTACAGTGAGCAGTTCTTC.

The sample holds a few counts of this clonotype. The V and J genes are TRBV6-5 and TRBJ2-7; no reliable D call. Germline V lookup: CDR1 MNHEY, CDR2 SVGAGI. Trimming cost V 6 bases and J 6 bases, with 12 bases left between them. This CDR3 has 12 residues. The CDR3: CASSRPASEQYF. The CDR3 DNA reads as TGTGCCAGCAGCCGCCCGGCGTCCGAGCAGTACTTC.

This chain joins TRBV4-2 and TRBJ2-7; TRBD2 aligns across 9 bases. This CDR3 contains 15 residues. CDR1 and CDR2 from the germline V gene are LGHNA and YNFKEQ. V lost 4 bases, J lost 2 bases, and 6 bases stayed unmatched. CDR3 sequence reads: CASSPELAGTYEQYF. The DNA for the CDR3 is TGTGCCAGCAGCCCAGAACTAGCGGGTACCTACGAGCAGTACTTC.

CDR3: CASSAQGVSYEQYF. The CDR3 nucleotides read TGTGCCAGCAGCGCCCAGGGTGTAAGCTACGAGCAGTACTTC. This chain links TRBV6-1 with TRBJ2-7, with a tentative D call TRBD1 (5 bases). Trimming took off 6 bases at V and 3 bases at J, with 15 bases between the two ends. The CDR3 is 14 residues long. Germline CDR1 MNHNS, CDR2 SASEGT.

A few counts support this clonotype. CDR3 in DNA: TGTGCCAGCAGCTTAGTGGCTCATGAGCAGTTCTTC. Protein product: CASSLVAHEQFF. The rearrangement uses TRBV7-6 and TRBJ2-1; D is uncertain. CDR3 size: 12 residues. Per the germline V gene, CDR1 is SGHVS and CDR2 is FNYEAQ. Trimming removed 1 base from V and 8 bases from J, with 6 bases in between.

This clonotype was seen more than once but under ten times. This chain uses TRBV5-5 with TRBJ2-1, with a tentative D call TRBD2 (6 bases). The germline V gene encodes CDR1 SGHKS and CDR2 YYEKEE (reference sequence). This CDR3 is built from 16 residues. Trimming took 0 bases from V and 4 from J, leaving 14 bases between them. CDR3 protein: CASSLAGSGGYNEQFF. CDR3 coding DNA: TGTGCCAGCAGCTTGGCTGGTAGCGGAGGGTACAATGAGCAGTTCTTC.

This rearrangement joins TRBV9 to TRBJ2-5; 14 bases are a match to TRBD2. The CDR3 totals 14 residues. Germline CDR1 SGDLS, CDR2 YYNGEE. The trim removed 2 bases at V and 7 bases at J, leaving 1 base unmatched. The CDR3 loop is CASSVTSGGATQYF. CDR3 bases: TGTGCCAGCAGCGTGACTAGCGGGGGGGCGACCCAGTACTTC. The full variable domain, rest sourced from reference TRBV9 and TRBJ2-5, is DSGVTQTPKHLITATGQRVTLRCSPRSGDLSVYWYQQSLDQGLQFLIQYYNGEERAKGNILERFSAQQFPDLHSELNLSSLELGDSALYFCASSVTSGGATQYFGPGTRLLVL.

This clonotype was seen more than once but under ten times. The gene calls are TRBV4-2 and TRBJ2-3; D unresolved. V gave up 2 bases and J gave up 5 bases, with 5 bases separating them. Germline values: CDR1 LGHNA, CDR2 YNFKEQ. The CDR3 totals 12 residues. CDR3 amino acids: CASSQHGDTQYF. The CDR3 DNA sequence: TGTGCCAGCAGCCAACACGGAGATACGCAGTATTTT.

CDR3 nucleotide sequence: TGTGCCAGCAGCCCCGGGACAGGGGTCGAGCAGTACTTC. Translated: CASSPGTGVEQYF. The rearrangement uses TRBV7-2 and TRBJ2-7, with TRBD1 identical over 10 bases. This CDR3 is built from 13 residues. Looked up from germline, CDR1 is SGHTA and CDR2 is FQGNSA. With 5 bases clipped from V and 6 bases from J, the junction kept 4 bases outside the gene matches.

The chain has TRBV5-1 and TRBJ2-2, with TRBD1 identical over 8 bases. The length of the CDR3 is 15 residues. Germline CDR1 SGHRS, CDR2 YFSETQ. V lost 2 bases, J lost 7 bases, and 7 bases stayed unmatched. In DNA, the CDR3 is TGCGCCAGCAGCTTTCGTCAGGGGGCGAACGGGGAGCTGTTTTTT. Translated: CASSFRQGANGELFF.

V usage is TRBV9 and J usage is TRBJ2-7; 10 bases match TRBD2. The CDR3 is made up of 16 amino acids. Germline V gene lookup returns CDR1 SGDLS and CDR2 YYNGEE. J gave up 3 bases and V 0 bases, and 6 bases lay outside the gene matches. CDR3: CASSVEAGGPVYEQYF. The CDR3 nucleotides read TGTGCCAGCAGCGTAGAAGCGGGAGGGCCTGTCTACGAGCAGTACTTC.

This clonotype was counted at least ten times. The chain couples TRBV20-1 to TRBJ2-7; 7 positions match TRBD2. The CDR3 has 15 residues. The germline CDR1 and CDR2 sequences are DFQATT and SNEGSKA (reference sequence). V was clipped by 0 bases and J by 3 bases; unmatched bases: 8. CDR3 in amino acids: CSARDGAGNVYEQYF. In nucleotides, the CDR3 is TGCAGTGCTAGAGATGGAGCGGGGAACGTCTACGAGCAGTACTTC.